The rows below give T cell receptor beta chains drawn from one sample of a study of T-cell reconstitution after alpha-beta-depleted transplantation in children. TCRdb passed the PCR reads through MiXCR, listing each CDR3 protein once. This sample carries some 350,000 distinct CDR3 sequences, around a tenth of them seen once, and the ten largest clones take 2% to 2.5%. The material was PBMCs from the stem cell graft donor, obtained from the stem cell graft. The receptor source for this set is a human donor who donated a stem cell graft to a child with acute lymphoblastic leukemia. CDR3s include the opening cysteine and the closing phenylalanine or tryptophan.

v_gene	j_gene	CDR3aa
TRBV6-5	TRBJ2-2	CASSYSNTGELFF
TRBV11-2	TRBJ2-4	CASSLGTDLNRAKNIQYF
TRBV4-2	TRBJ2-1	CASTTIQRQNEQFF
TRBV20-1	TRBJ2-1	CSATGDRGYNEQFF
TRBV10-2	TRBJ2-7	CASSPSRKGLAYEQYF
TRBV29-1	TRBJ2-3	CSAQLTGVRTDTQYF
TRBV3-1	TRBJ2-6	CASSRDFSGANVLTF
TRBV12-3/TRBV12-4	TRBJ2-6	CASSPGRPGANVLTF
TRBV3-1	TRBJ2-5	CASSQDKTQYF
TRBV5-1	TRBJ2-1	CASSLLAGTGSEQFF
TRBV4-1	TRBJ2-2	CASSQEADRVAGELFF
TRBV7-9	TRBJ1-4	CASSLGDAAGEKLFF
TRBV20-1	TRBJ1-5	CSAKTGGRPQHF
TRBV6-1	TRBJ2-3	CASKRTGSTDTQYF
TRBV24-1	TRBJ2-7	CATAGEYEQYF
TRBV29-1	TRBJ2-3	CSVAQELPEKADTQYF
TRBV6-2/TRBV6-3	TRBJ2-2	CASSYVRLAGSFDTGELFF
TRBV10-1	TRBJ1-1	CATPSGGMNTEAFF
TRBV3-1	TRBJ2-7	CASSQYTSGSGEQYF
TRBV7-8	TRBJ2-2	CASSRTENTGELFF